This T cell receptor beta chain was found in a study of early T cells in non-severe SARS-CoV-2 infection. Across the study: It was bulk RNA from unsorted whole blood that was sequenced, and the chains were unpaired.

In its sample, this clonotype was seen a few times. The antigen is unknown. Study results and limitations: Anti-spike CD8 responses were favored by VDJdb matching, which missed private and CD4 specificities.

Unique molecular identifiers (one per individual cDNA molecule) were attached. In TCRdb, the 5' RACE reads were re-called with MiXCR into one record per CDR3 protein. The table includes tens of thousands of distinct CDR3 sequences, 8.5% to 12% detected once. This sample comprised whole blood, obtained at baseline. The clonotype originates from an adult who was a healthcare worker with PCR-confirmed SARS-CoV-2 infection or an uninfected control (not recorded which).

The CDR3 is CASSIARYTGELFF. For the CDR3, the DNA is TGTGCCAGTAGTATAGCGAGATACACCGGGGAGCTGTTTTTT. The J gene is TRBJ2-2, the V gene TRBV19; D not resolved. The CDR3 runs to 14 residues. The germline V and J ends were trimmed by 1 base and 3 bases, with 6 bases remaining between them. Germline V CDR1 and CDR2: LNHDA, SQIVND (reference sequence).